This passage covers 17 T cell receptor beta chains from one sample sequenced in a study of shared clonotypes between healthy human individuals. Sequenced by immunoSEQ multiplex PCR; TCRdb stores in-frame clones only, minus some. This sample has around 430,000 clones, with roughly three quarters found just once. The sequenced material came from PBMCs. Receptor source: a middle-aged woman in good health. Some clones in this sample may be carry-over from other donors' samples.

V is TRBV7-8 and J is TRBJ1-1; tentatively, D is TRBD1 (5 bases). The CDR3 is 16 amino acids. Trimming stripped 5 bases from V and 1 base from J, with 17 bases between. Germline assignment: CDR1 SGHVS and CDR2 FQNEAQ. This CDR3 is CASSPRDSQRNTEAFF. Written as DNA, the CDR3 is TGTGCCAGCAGCCCCCGGGACTCACAGCGGAACACTGAAGCTTTCTTT. The full variable domain, in which reference TRBV7-8 and TRBJ1-1 provide the parts outside the CDR3, is GAGVSQSPRYKVAKRGQDVALRCDPISGHVSLFWYQQALGQGPEFLTYFQNEAQLDKSGLPSDRFFAERPEGSVSTLKIQRTQQEDSAVYLCASSPRDSQRNTEAFFGQGTRLTVV.

J is TRBJ2-7 and V is TRBV5-1; a weak D match, TRBD1 (5 bases). This CDR3 comprises 14 residues. V was pared by 1 base and J by 1 base, with 9 bases between. The germline gives CDR1 SGHRS, CDR2 YFSETQ. The CDR3 loop reads CASSLQGRSYEQYF. The CDR3 DNA reads as TGCGCCAGCAGCTTGCAGGGAAGGTCCTACGAGCAGTACTTC.

The chain joins TRBV9 to TRBJ2-3, with D tentatively TRBD1 or TRBD2 (5 bases each). This CDR3 contains 12 residues. V gave up 3 bases and J gave up 6 bases, with 8 bases separating them. Germline-derived CDR1 and CDR2 are SGDLS and YYNGEE. The CDR3 region is CASSGDLDTQYF. The CDR3 coding sequence is TGTGCCAGCAGCGGGGACCTGGATACGCAGTATTTT.

The chain couples TRBV4-2 to TRBJ2-7; D tentatively fits TRBD1 or TRBD2 (5 bases each). Germline V gene data show CDR1 as LGHNA and CDR2 as YNFKEQ. The CDR3 is 16 amino acids. V lost 0 bases to trimming and J lost 3 bases, with 15 bases between them. The CDR3 nucleotides read TGTGCCAGCAGCCAAGACTCCGGGACCGCCAGCTACGAGCAGTACTTC. This gives the protein CASSQDSGTASYEQYF.

The V gene is TRBV28, the J gene TRBJ2-7; TRBD2 agrees at 9 bases. The V gene end was trimmed by 7 bases and the J gene end by 2 bases; junction bases not matched to a gene: 9. Germline CDR1 is MDHEN and CDR2 is SYDVKM. The CDR3 is 15 amino acids. The CDR3 DNA reads TGTGCCAGCACCTCCTCAGCGGGAGGTACCTACGAGCAGTACTTC. Residues: CASTSSAGGTYEQYF.

This clone was counted between two and nine times. The rearrangement joins TRBV29-1 to TRBJ2-7, with D uncertain. Germline V CDR1 and CDR2: SQVTM, ANQGSEA. V lost 6 bases, J lost 4 bases, and 7 bases lay in between. The CDR3 has 10 amino acids. The CDR3 nucleotides read TGCAGCGTAACAGAGTACGAGCAGTACTTC. Translation gives CSVTEYEQYF.

V gene TRBV5-1 combines with J gene TRBJ2-3; D perhaps matches TRBD1 (6 bases). V was trimmed by 4 bases and J by 2 bases, leaving 17 bases between them. This CDR3 is 16 amino acids long. Germline values: CDR1 SGHRS, CDR2 YFSETQ. The chain's CDR3 is CASSRTGWTDTDTQYF. The CDR3 DNA reads TGCGCCAGCAGCCGAACAGGGTGGACTGACACAGATACGCAGTATTTT.

As concerns this clone: Other DNA sequences from this sample encode an identical CDR3 as well. In DNA, the CDR3 is TGTGCCAGCAGCGTAGGCGGGGGGGACACCGGGGAGCTGTTTTTT. Amino acid sequence: CASSVGGGDTGELFF. V and J are TRBV9 and TRBJ2-2, with 9 bases aligning to TRBD2. The CDR3 spans 15 residues. The V segment lost 0 bases and the J segment 3 bases; nucleotides outside the gene matches: 0. Germline CDR1 SGDLS, CDR2 YYNGEE.

The chain carries TRBV13 and TRBJ2-1; D unresolved. From germline, CDR1 is PRHDT and CDR2 FYEKMQ (reference sequence). Trimming stripped 2 bases from V and 4 bases from J, with 12 bases between. The CDR3 runs 15 residues. The DNA for the CDR3 is TGTGCCAGCAGCTTATCGAGTCCGTGGTACAATGAGCAGTTCTTC. Translated: CASSLSSPWYNEQFF. Filled out from reference TRBV13 and TRBJ2-1, the complete variable domain reads AAGVIQSPRHLIKEKRETATLKCYPIPRHDTVYWYQQGPGQDPQFLISFYEKMQSDKGSIPDRFSAQQFSDYHSELNMSSLELGDSALYFCASSLSSPWYNEQFFGPGTRLTVL.

The genes are TRBV7-6 and TRBJ2-5; no clear D. V was shortened by 5 bases and J by 3 bases, with 13 bases between the two germline ends. Germline V gives CDR1 SGHVS, CDR2 FNYEAQ. This CDR3 has 14 amino acids. The CDR3 DNA reads TGTGCCAGCAGCCCCATTCTCGGAGAAGAGACCCAGTACTTC. Amino acid sequence: CASSPILGEETQYF.

The chain uses TRBV7-9 and TRBJ1-4, with TRBD1 matching 8 bases. Germline V gene sequence: CDR1 SEHNR, CDR2 FQNEAQ (reference sequence). The CDR3 is 15 amino acids. Trimming removed 1 base from V and 7 bases from J; junction bases left unmatched: 5. In DNA form, the CDR3 reads TGTGCCAGCAGCTTAGGCGTGGGACAGGCTGAAAAACTGTTTTTT. It codes for CASSLGVGQAEKLFF.

The chain recombines TRBV19 with TRBJ1-2; TRBD1 is a possible D gene (5 bases). CDR1 is LNHDA and CDR2 is SQIVND in the germline V gene (reference sequence). CDR3 size: 15 residues. Trimming pared 7 bases from V and 8 bases from J, leaving 23 bases between. Written as DNA, the CDR3 is TGTGCCAGTATTCGGAATTGGGTCGGGGCGGGCGGCTACACCTTC. This translates into CASIRNWVGAGGYTF.

The chain links TRBV28 to TRBJ2-7, with D possibly called TRBD1 or TRBD2 (5 bases each). Per the germline V gene, CDR1 is MDHEN and CDR2 is SYDVKM. The CDR3 runs 14 residues. In nucleotides, the CDR3 is TGTGTTGTGGGGCGTAGCGCACGTTCCCACGAGCAGTACTTC. It is translated as CVVGRSARSHEQYF. The full variable domain, its missing parts supplied by reference TRBV28 and TRBJ2-7, is DVKVTQSSRYLVKRTGEKVFLECVQDMDHENMFWYRQDPGLGLRLIYFSYDVKMKEKGDIPEGYSVSREKKERFSLILESASTNQTSMYLCVVGRSARSHEQYFGPGTRLTVT.

J is TRBJ2-5 and V is TRBV5-6, with 9 bases matching TRBD2. The CDR3 extends over 14 amino acids. Germline values: CDR1 SGHDT, CDR2 YYEEEE. With 5 bases clipped from V and 5 bases from J, the junction kept 7 bases outside the gene matches. The DNA of the CDR3 is TGTGCCAGCAGATGGCGGGAGGGACGGGAGACCCAGTACTTC. Translation gives CASRWREGRETQYF.

The chain recombines TRBV28 with TRBJ2-7; maybe TRBD1 (6 bases). Deletions cut 10 bases from V and 3 bases from J, with 16 bases between. Germline V gene data show CDR1 as MDHEN and CDR2 as SYDVKM. This CDR3 has 13 amino acids. The CDR3 coding sequence is TGTGCCACCTTAAGGACAGATTACTACGAGCAGTACTTC. It specifies CATLRTDYYEQYF.

CDR3 sequence: CASSPDREQYF. The CDR3 DNA reads as TGTGCCAGCAGTCCAGACCGGGAGCAGTACTTC. This chain joins TRBV28 and TRBJ2-7; D gene uncertain. Germline CDR1 MDHEN, CDR2 SYDVKM. The CDR3 consists of 11 residues. Trimming removed 5 bases at V and 7 bases at J, with 9 bases between.

CDR3 in amino acids: CASIPQAGAYNEQFF. In nucleotides, the CDR3 is TGTGCCAGCATACCTCAAGCGGGAGCTTACAATGAGCAGTTCTTC. The chain joins TRBV7-9 to TRBJ2-1; TRBD2 agrees at 8 bases. Trimming took 7 bases from V and 4 from J; bases not matched to a gene: 9. The germline V gene has CDR1 SEHNR and CDR2 FQNEAQ (reference sequence). CDR3 length equals 15 residues.